Presented here are 5 T cell receptor beta chains from one specimen sequenced in a study of early T cells in non-severe SARS-CoV-2 infection. MiXCR, run by TCRdb on the 5' RACE reads, gives a single entry per CDR3 protein. The sample yields some 66,000 distinct CDR3 sequences, approximately 9% seen once. Sequencing was done on a sample of whole blood. All receptors come from an adult who was a healthcare worker with PCR-confirmed SARS-CoV-2 infection or an uninfected control (not recorded which).

This sequence joins TRBV10-3 and TRBJ2-5; unclear D gene. Germline CDR1 and CDR2: ENHRY and SYGVKD. The CDR3 is made up of 14 amino acids. The V end was cut by 2 bases, the J end by 4 bases, with 11 bases between. CDR3 nucleotide sequence: TGTGCCATCAGTGAGATCGGTCAGAGAGAGACCCAGTACTTC. The encoded protein is CAISEIGQRETQYF.

There are a few counts of this clonotype. V gene TRBV7-2 combines with J gene TRBJ2-7, with 10 bases matching TRBD1. The germline CDR1 and CDR2 sequences are SGHTA and FQGNSA. The length of the CDR3 is 15 residues. The ends lost 5 bases at V and 7 bases at J; junction bases unmatched: 11. This CDR3 reads CASSPNRDRGGEQYF. CDR3 coding DNA: TGTGCCAGCAGCCCTAACCGGGACAGGGGAGGTGAGCAGTACTTC.

This clonotype was detected only a few times. The V call is TRBV7-9, the J call TRBJ2-7, with TRBD1 as a possible D gene (6 bases). CDR3 length: 13 amino acids. Trimming pared 3 bases from V and 6 bases from J, leaving 12 bases between. The germline V gene has CDR1 SEHNR and CDR2 FQNEAQ (reference sequence). CDR3 residues: CASSLGQGLEQYF. The DNA for the CDR3 is TGTGCCAGCAGCTTGGGGCAGGGGCTCGAGCAGTACTTC.

The chain couples TRBV6-1 to TRBJ1-1; D ambiguous. Trimming took off 6 bases at V and 10 bases at J, with 15 bases between the two ends. The CDR3 contains 12 residues. Germline assignment: CDR1 MNHNS and CDR2 SASEGT. The CDR3 DNA follows: TGTGCCAGCAGGAGGGCTGAAGAGAGAGCTTTCTTT. It specifies CASRRAEERAFF.

This rearrangement joins TRBV5-1 to TRBJ2-7; the match to TRBD1 covers 7 bases. V was pared by 4 bases and J by 6 bases, with 19 bases of the junction left unmatched. This CDR3 is 17 amino acids long. Germline V gene sequence: CDR1 SGHRS, CDR2 YFSETQ. CDR3 nucleotides: TGCGCCAGCAGCCTGACTTGGGGACAGACGGCACGCGTCGAGCAGTACTTC. This encodes CASSLTWGQTARVEQYF.